This is a list of T cell receptor beta chains from one sample in a study of blood T cells in healthy people across ages. One entry per CDR3 protein, called by TCRdb with MiXCR from the 5' RACE reads. Altogether hundreds of thousands of distinct CDR3 sequences are present, roughly a quarter being singletons, with the ten largest covering approximately 3.6%. These same data were also listed under a study on T cells of mothers and their children.

Input material: blood. The source of these receptors is a boy aged 2 to 9 in good health. CDR3s include the opening cysteine and the closing phenylalanine or tryptophan. D genes are given only for firm matches. A row's size may be missing; if present it is once, few, many or a size class.

TRBV29-1	few	TRBJ2-3	TRBD2	TGCAGCGTCGTTGGGACTAGCGGGAGGGCGACAGATACGCAGTATTTT	CSVVGTSGRATDTQYF
TRBV20-1	few	TRBJ2-7	.	TGCAGTGCTAGAGAGGGGGGGCCAGGGGGTTACGAGCAGTACTTC	CSAREGGPGGYEQYF
TRBV19	.	TRBJ1-1	.	TGTGCCAGTGGGCGGCCGGAGAACACTGAAGCTTTCTTT	CASGRPENTEAFF
TRBV6-1	few	TRBJ2-5	TRBD2	TGTGCCAGCAGCGACGGGACTAGCGGGGCACAAGAGACCCAGTACTTC	CASSDGTSGAQETQYF
TRBV30	few	TRBJ1-1	.	TGTGCCTGGAGTGTTTTAGCCATGAACACTGAAGCTTTCTTT	CAWSVLAMNTEAFF
TRBV19	.	TRBJ1-2	.	TGTGCCAGTACACCATCTAACTATGGCTACACCTTC	CASTPSNYGYTF
TRBV7-9	few	TRBJ2-1	TRBD2	TGTGCCAGCAGCTTAGGCCCCGGACTAGCGGTGAGCTCCTACAATGAGCAGTTCTTC	CASSLGPGLAVSSYNEQFF
TRBV7-2	.	TRBJ2-7	.	TGTGCCAGCAGCTTAGCCCGACTTGCGGGGCAAACCTCCCTCTCCTACGAGCAGTACTTC	CASSLARLAGQTSLSYEQYF
TRBV6-6	few	TRBJ2-3	TRBD2	TGTGCCAGCAGGCCGACTAGCGGGAATACAGATACGCAGTATTTT	CASRPTSGNTDTQYF
TRBV19	few	TRBJ1-4	.	TGTGCCAGTAGCCAAGGAGGGGGGCCTACTAATGAAAAACTGTTTTTT	CASSQGGGPTNEKLFF
TRBV20-1	few	TRBJ2-3	.	TGCAGTGCTAGGGCTAGCGCTAGCACAGATACGCAGTATTTT	CSARASASTDTQYF
TRBV6-1	.	TRBJ2-1	TRBD1	TGTGCCAGCAGTGAAGGGACAGGGGACTACAATGAGCAGTTCTTC	CASSEGTGDYNEQFF
TRBV6-5	.	TRBJ2-3	TRBD2	TGTGCCAGCAGTTCTATAGCGGGGGGCACAGATACGCAGTATTTT	CASSSIAGGTDTQYF
TRBV12-3/TRBV12-4	few	TRBJ2-1	TRBD2	TGTGCCAGCAGTTTTTTGGCAAGCGGGGGGGCTATTGAGCAGTTCTTC	CASSFLASGGAIEQFF
TRBV27	few	TRBJ1-2	TRBD1	TGTGCCAGCAGTTTAGAACCAGGGGGTCCCTATGGCTACACCTTC	CASSLEPGGPYGYTF
TRBV13	few	TRBJ1-4	.	TGTGCCAGCAGCAGAGGGGAAGATCATGAAAAACTGTTTTTT	CASSRGEDHEKLFF
TRBV20-1	.	TRBJ2-7	.	TGCAGTGCTAGAGTCCGAGGGGAGGACTACGAGCAGTACTTC	CSARVRGEDYEQYF
TRBV28	few	TRBJ2-3	TRBD2	TGTGCCAGCACTTTAGCGGGAACCACAGATACGCAGTATTTT	CASTLAGTTDTQYF
TRBV6-5	few	TRBJ1-6	.	TGTGCCAGCAGGCGCGAGGGGGGTTCACCCCTCCACTTT	CASRREGGSPLHF
TRBV9	.	TRBJ2-4	.	TGTGCCAGCAGCGTAGAGGGCTGGGCCAAAAACATTCAGTACTTC	CASSVEGWAKNIQYF
TRBV14	.	TRBJ2-2	TRBD2	TGTGCCAGCAGCCGCATTAGCGGGAAGGTCACCGGGGAGCTGTTTTTT	CASSRISGKVTGELFF
TRBV12-3/TRBV12-4	.	TRBJ2-3	TRBD2	TGTGCCAGCAACATAGCGGGGTCTAACACAGATACGCAGTATTTT	CASNIAGSNTDTQYF